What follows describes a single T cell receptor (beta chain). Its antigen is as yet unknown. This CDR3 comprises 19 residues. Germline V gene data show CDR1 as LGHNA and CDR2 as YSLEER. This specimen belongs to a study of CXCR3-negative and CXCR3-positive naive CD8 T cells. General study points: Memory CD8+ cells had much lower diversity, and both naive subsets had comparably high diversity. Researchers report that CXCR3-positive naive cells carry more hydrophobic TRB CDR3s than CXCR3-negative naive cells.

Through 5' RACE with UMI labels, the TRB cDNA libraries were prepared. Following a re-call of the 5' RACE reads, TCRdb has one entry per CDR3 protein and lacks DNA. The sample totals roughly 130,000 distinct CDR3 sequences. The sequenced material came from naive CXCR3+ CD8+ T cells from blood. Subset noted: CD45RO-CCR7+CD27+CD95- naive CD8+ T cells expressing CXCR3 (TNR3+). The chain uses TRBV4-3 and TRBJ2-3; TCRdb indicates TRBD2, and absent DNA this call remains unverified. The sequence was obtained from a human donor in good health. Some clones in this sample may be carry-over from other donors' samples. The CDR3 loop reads CASSQDKVLSSGYTDTQYF.